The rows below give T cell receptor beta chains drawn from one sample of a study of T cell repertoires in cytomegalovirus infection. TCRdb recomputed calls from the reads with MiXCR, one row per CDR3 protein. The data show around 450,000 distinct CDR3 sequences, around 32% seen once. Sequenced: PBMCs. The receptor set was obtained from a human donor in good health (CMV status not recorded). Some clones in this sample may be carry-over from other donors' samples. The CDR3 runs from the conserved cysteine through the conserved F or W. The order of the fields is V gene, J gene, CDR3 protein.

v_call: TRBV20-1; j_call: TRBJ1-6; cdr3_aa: CSAREWGGNSPLHF
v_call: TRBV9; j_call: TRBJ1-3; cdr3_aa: CASSVGADGNTIYF
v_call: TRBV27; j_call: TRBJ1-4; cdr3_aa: CASRPNRVTNEKLFF
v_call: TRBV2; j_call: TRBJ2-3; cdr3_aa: CASKQRGTDTQYF
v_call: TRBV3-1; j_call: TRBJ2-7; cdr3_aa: CASSQVLGTGSYEQYF
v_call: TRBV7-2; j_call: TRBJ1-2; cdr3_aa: CASSLGSRQGGGYGYTF
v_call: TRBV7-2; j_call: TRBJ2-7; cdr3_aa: CASSVRAISEQYF
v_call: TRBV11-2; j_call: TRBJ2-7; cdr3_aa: CASRQTGGDEQYF
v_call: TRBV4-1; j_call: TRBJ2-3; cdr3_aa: CASSGGTSGTDTQYF
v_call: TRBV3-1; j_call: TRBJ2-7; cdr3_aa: CASSHGAGGVYEQYF
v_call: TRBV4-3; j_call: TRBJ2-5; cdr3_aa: CASSQDAVGTSGGKETQYF
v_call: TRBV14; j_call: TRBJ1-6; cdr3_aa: CASSKGNGVLSPLHF
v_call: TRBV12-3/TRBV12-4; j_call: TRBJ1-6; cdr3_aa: CASSQQGLTYNSPLHF
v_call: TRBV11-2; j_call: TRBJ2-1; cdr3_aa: CASSLRLAGDFEQFF
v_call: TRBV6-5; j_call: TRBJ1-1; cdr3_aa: CASRLRTGNTEAFF
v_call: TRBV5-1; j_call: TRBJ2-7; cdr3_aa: CASTESPPLDEQYF
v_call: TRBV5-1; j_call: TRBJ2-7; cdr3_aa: CPSSSGTGIYEQYF
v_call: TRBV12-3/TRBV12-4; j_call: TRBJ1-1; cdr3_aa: CASSSQVSENTEAFF
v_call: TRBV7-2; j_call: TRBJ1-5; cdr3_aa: CASSFDYQPQHF
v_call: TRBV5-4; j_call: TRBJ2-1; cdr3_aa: CASSRAAGGELNEQFF
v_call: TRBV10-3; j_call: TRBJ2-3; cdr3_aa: CAIRDDFGGQDTQYF
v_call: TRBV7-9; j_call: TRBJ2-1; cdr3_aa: CASSLAGGDEQFF
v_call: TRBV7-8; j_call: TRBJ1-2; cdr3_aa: CASSLARTGGSGYTF
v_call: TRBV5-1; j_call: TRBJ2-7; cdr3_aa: CASSTGGDRGPYEQYF
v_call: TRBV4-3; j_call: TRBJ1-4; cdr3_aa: CASSQEPGQGAKGEKLFF
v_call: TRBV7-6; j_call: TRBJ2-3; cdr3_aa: CASSLETGRTDTQYF
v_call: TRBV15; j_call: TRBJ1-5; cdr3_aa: CATSLNRGVSNQPQHF
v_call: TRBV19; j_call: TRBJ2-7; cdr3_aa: CASSMRRGEQYF
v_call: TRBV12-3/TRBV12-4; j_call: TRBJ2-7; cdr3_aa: CASSSPGTGGGIVEQYF
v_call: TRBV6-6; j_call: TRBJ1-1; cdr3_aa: CASSATGGTEAFF
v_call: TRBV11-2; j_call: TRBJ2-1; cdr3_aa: CASSLDGSLSYNEQFF
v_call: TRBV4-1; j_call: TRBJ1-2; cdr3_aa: CASSRPSTGDGYTF
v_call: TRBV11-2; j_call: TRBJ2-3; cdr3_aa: CASSIILDTQYF
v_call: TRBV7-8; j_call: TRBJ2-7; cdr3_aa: CASSLGWGEQYF
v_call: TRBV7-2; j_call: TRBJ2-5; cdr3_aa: CASSLQTGFGETQYF
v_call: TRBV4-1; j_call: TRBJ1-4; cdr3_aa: CASSQATGEGRGFNEKLFF
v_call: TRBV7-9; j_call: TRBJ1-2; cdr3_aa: CASSHQVGNGRSYYGYTF
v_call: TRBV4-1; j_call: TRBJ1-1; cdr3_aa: CASSRGTSTEAFF
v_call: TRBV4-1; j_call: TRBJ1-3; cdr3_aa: CASSQGGRNSGNTIYF
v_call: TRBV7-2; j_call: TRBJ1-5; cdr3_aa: CASSETSSFISNQPQHF